This T cell receptor (beta chain) was obtained from a study of blood T cells in healthy people across ages. Trimming left V 4 bases short and J 5 bases short, with 17 bases between. The germline V gene encodes CDR1 DFQATT and CDR2 SNEGSKA (reference sequence). CDR3 size: 14 residues. With a J-beta primer mix and a sample-barcoded 5' primer, a second PCR ran about 6 to 11 cycles. In TCRdb, the 5' RACE reads were re-called with MiXCR into one record per CDR3 protein. The data hold under 800,000 distinct CDR3 sequences, with around 40% observed a single time. Isolating PBMCs gave at least 6.5 million of these cells per sample.

V usage is TRBV20-1 and J usage is TRBJ1-1; unclear D gene. The source is an older woman in good health. The material sequenced was blood. The CDR3 bases are TGCAGTGCTAATCAGCAGGCTCCGAAGACTGAAGCTTTCTTT. This translates into CSANQQAPKTEAFF.